These 25 T cell receptor beta chains came from one sample sequenced in a study of shared clonotypes between healthy human individuals (dated by TCRdb to 2020 to 2022). Libraries were built with the immunoSEQ multiplex PCR assay. TCRdb limited this immuneACCESS table to in-frame rearrangements with V and J called. A share of clones is missing; checked studies link under half to unresolved V genes, and the rest is unexplained. This sample comprises over 2 million clones, about nine tenths of them detected only once. Together, the top ten hold 0.37% of the sample. Specimen: naive CD4+ T cells from PBMCs. Reading the label with the study, this specimen's cell subset or site is: CD45RA+ positively selected. These receptors originate from a man aged 18 to 29 in good health. Some clones in this sample may be carry-over from other donors' samples.

This rearrangement joins TRBV15 to TRBJ2-3; D might be TRBD1 (5 bases). CDR1 and CDR2 from the germline V gene are LNHNV and YYDKDF (reference sequence). V lost 0 bases to trimming and J lost 2 bases, with 15 bases between them. The CDR3 loop spans 17 amino acids. CDR3 coding DNA: TGTGCCACCAGCAGAGATAGCTGGGGCAGGGTCACAGATACGCAGTATTTT. The encoded protein is CATSRDSWGRVTDTQYF.

V and J are TRBV5-1 and TRBJ2-3; D gene uncertain. The V gene's germline CDR1 is SGHRS and CDR2 YFSETQ. V lost 5 bases to trimming and J lost 1 base, with 11 bases between them. This CDR3 has 14 residues. The CDR3 DNA sequence: TGCGCCAGCAGTCCCCTACACGGCACAGATACGCAGTATTTT. Its protein is CASSPLHGTDTQYF.

This chain joins TRBV6-1 and TRBJ1-5, with unresolved D. Trimming shortened V by 7 bases and J by 0 bases, and 10 bases separated the two germline ends. The V gene's germline CDR1 is MNHNS and CDR2 SASEGT. The CDR3 extends over 14 amino acids. CDR3 nucleotides: TGTGCCAGCACCTTACTGGGTAGCAATCAGCCCCAGCATTTT. Protein product: CASTLLGSNQPQHF.

This chain joins TRBV11-2 and TRBJ2-1; D unclear. The germline gives CDR1 SGHAT, CDR2 FQNNGV. Trimming took 0 bases from V and 10 from J, leaving 10 bases between them. CDR3 length: 13 amino acids. The CDR3 here is CASSLDYRREQFF. The DNA for the CDR3 is TGTGCCAGCAGCTTAGACTACCGAAGGGAGCAGTTCTTC. Variable domain in full (rest from reference TRBV11-2 and TRBJ2-1): EAGVAQSPRYKIIEKRQSVAFWCNPISGHATLYWYQQILGQGPKLLIQFQNNGVVDDSQLPKDRFSAERLKGVDSTLKIQPAKLEDSAVYLCASSLDYRREQFFGPGTRLTVL.

The V and J genes are TRBV19 and TRBJ1-2; D remains unclear. Germline CDR1 reads LNHDA; CDR2 reads SQIVND (reference sequence). The V end lost 7 bases, the J end lost 8 bases, and 17 bases lay between the germline ends. The CDR3 length is 13 residues. The CDR3 nucleotides read TGTGCCAGTACCTTTGGAGCGTCCAGCGGCTACACCTTC. Protein product: CASTFGASSGYTF.

The V gene is TRBV5-1, the J gene TRBJ2-7; the match to TRBD1 covers 8 bases. From germline, CDR1 is SGHRS and CDR2 YFSETQ. V was clipped by 3 bases and J by 5 bases; unmatched bases: 10. The CDR3 totals 15 residues. The CDR3 loop reads CASSYTSTGGDEQYF. The CDR3 nucleotides read TGCGCCAGCAGCTATACCTCAACAGGGGGTGACGAGCAGTACTTC. Combining the CDR3 with reference TRBV5-1 and TRBJ2-7 gives the whole variable domain KAGVTQTPRYLIKTRGQQVTLSCSPISGHRSVSWYQQTPGQGLQFLFEYFSETQRNKGNFPGRFSGRQFSNSRSEMNVSTLELGDSALYLCASSYTSTGGDEQYFGPGTRLTVT.

The rearrangement links TRBV10-3 to TRBJ2-5; 7 bases match TRBD1. V trimming: 4 bases; J trimming: 3 bases; junction bases outside the gene matches: 8. The CDR3 extends over 15 amino acids. Looked up from germline, CDR1 is ENHRY and CDR2 is SYGVKD. The CDR3 region has the DNA TGTGCCATCAGTGGGAACAGACAGGGTGAAGAGACCCAGTACTTC. Protein product: CAISGNRQGEETQYF.

With respect to this clone: Additional DNA sequences in this sample encode the identical CDR3. The chain uses TRBV7-2 and TRBJ1-1, with TRBD1 matching 7 bases. The CDR3 extends over 14 amino acids. V gave up 3 bases and J gave up 0 bases; unmatched junction bases: 1. The V gene's germline CDR1 is SGHTA and CDR2 FQGNSA. CDR3 amino acids: CASSLTGMNTEAFF. DNA for the CDR3: TGTGCCAGCAGCTTGACAGGGATGAACACTGAAGCTTTCTTT.

The chain is built from TRBV5-1 and TRBJ1-3; tentatively, D is TRBD1 (5 bases). The V end was cut by 3 bases, the J end by 4 bases, with 14 bases between. This CDR3 contains 15 residues. The V gene's germline CDR1 is SGHRS and CDR2 YFSETQ. The CDR3 DNA reads as TGCGCCAGCAGCTCTACCGGCAGGGAGGGAAACACCATATATTTT. Amino acids: CASSSTGREGNTIYF.

This chain uses TRBV19 with TRBJ2-1; 10 bases match TRBD1. The CDR3 spans 14 residues. Looked up from germline, CDR1 is LNHDA and CDR2 is SQIVND (reference sequence). Trimming removed 7 bases from V and 7 bases from J; junction bases left unmatched: 7. CDR3 region: CASTDRGQQNEQFF. In DNA form, the CDR3 reads TGTGCCAGTACCGACAGGGGGCAACAAAATGAGCAGTTCTTC.

The chain combines TRBV10-3 with TRBJ1-1, with TRBD1 matching 9 bases. The CDR3 runs 16 residues. The junction had 11 bases not matched to a gene; V was cut back by 6 bases and J by 3 bases. Germline-derived CDR1 and CDR2 are ENHRY and SYGVKD. CDR3 nucleotides: TGTGCCATCAGGCGGACAGGGGTTCTGGCGGACACTGAAGCTTTCTTT. It yields the protein CAIRRTGVLADTEAFF.

The chain employs TRBV6-1 and TRBJ2-1, with TRBD1 identical over 10 bases. The CDR3 is 15 amino acids. From germline, CDR1 is MNHNS and CDR2 SASEGT. With 7 bases clipped from V and 8 bases from J, the junction kept 11 bases outside the gene matches. CDR3 amino acids: CASTRTGTGDDEQFF. CDR3 coding DNA: TGTGCCAGCACCCGAACGGGGACAGGGGACGATGAGCAGTTCTTC.

The chain carries TRBV5-1 and TRBJ2-7; perhaps TRBD2 as D (5 bases). Trimming took off 1 base at V and 0 bases at J, with 11 bases between the two ends. The CDR3 has 15 residues. The germline gives CDR1 SGHRS, CDR2 YFSETQ. The CDR3 sequence: CASSLSSGISYEQYF. CDR3 bases: TGCGCCAGCAGCTTGTCGTCGGGGATCTCCTACGAGCAGTACTTC.

This rearrangement joins TRBV19 to TRBJ1-5, with D uncertain. Looked up from germline, CDR1 is LNHDA and CDR2 is SQIVND (reference sequence). The CDR3 length is 14 residues. V gave up 4 bases and J gave up 5 bases, with 12 bases separating them. CDR3 nucleotide sequence: TGTGCCAGTAGTAAGGAGGGAGAGGATCAGCCCCAGCATTTT. Translated, it gives CASSKEGEDQPQHF.

This clone was detected only once. The chain couples TRBV19 to TRBJ2-1; D tentatively fits TRBD1 or TRBD2 (6 bases each). Germline CDR1 and CDR2: LNHDA and SQIVND (reference sequence). The CDR3 has 16 residues. The V end lost 4 bases, the J end lost 1 base, and 14 bases lay between the germline ends. CDR3 DNA sequence: TGTGCCAGTAGTACCCAGGTAGGGGGGTCCTACAATGAGCAGTTCTTC. It translates to CASSTQVGGSYNEQFF.

The genes are TRBV9 and TRBJ2-1, with 12 bases that match TRBD2. CDR3 length equals 17 residues. Germline V gives CDR1 SGDLS, CDR2 YYNGEE. The V and J ends lost 4 bases and 8 bases, in that order; junction bases with no gene match: 13. The CDR3 nucleotides read TGTGCCAGCAGCTTAACTAGCGGGAGGTCCGTGTTTGATGAGCAGTTCTTC. Its translation: CASSLTSGRSVFDEQFF.

In the case of this clone: Other DNA sequences in this specimen translate into the identical CDR3. The chain recombines TRBV5-4 with TRBJ2-1; 7 bases are a match to TRBD1. The CDR3 extends over 15 amino acids. Unmatched junction bases numbered 4, after V lost 4 bases and J lost 0 bases. Germline loops: CDR1 SGHNT, CDR2 YYREEE (reference sequence). CDR3 in amino acids: CASSGTASSYNEQFF. CDR3 nucleotides: TGTGCCAGCAGCGGGACAGCGAGCTCCTACAATGAGCAGTTCTTC.

The chain recombines TRBV6-5 with TRBJ2-7, with D unresolved. This CDR3 region has 12 residues. Trimming removed 6 bases at V and 5 bases at J, with 11 bases between. Germline CDR1 is MNHEY and CDR2 is SVGAGI. For the CDR3, the DNA is TGTGCCAGCAGCCGGACCGGAGACGAGCAGTACTTC. Translated: CASSRTGDEQYF.

Remarks on this clone: Different DNA sequences within this sample yield the same CDR3. The V gene is TRBV5-1, the J gene TRBJ2-7, with D unclear. The CDR3 has 14 residues. Germline lookup yields CDR1 SGHRS and CDR2 YFSETQ. Trimming left V 0 bases short and J 3 bases short, with 10 bases between. CDR3 protein: CASSLAAARYEQYF. The CDR3, as DNA: TGCGCCAGCAGCTTGGCCGCGGCCCGCTACGAGCAGTACTTC.

The chain combines TRBV18 with TRBJ1-3; no reliable D call. CDR3 size: 16 residues. The V end lost 3 bases, the J end lost 0 bases, and 12 bases lay between the germline ends. Germline CDR1 is KGHSH and CDR2 is LQKENI. DNA for the CDR3: TGTGCCAGCTCACCGAATGCGTTTAGCTCTGGAAACACCATATATTTT. This encodes CASSPNAFSSGNTIYF.

This clone appeared a single time. The J gene is TRBJ2-5, the V gene TRBV5-1; D remains ambiguous. This CDR3 has 16 amino acids. Germline values: CDR1 SGHRS, CDR2 YFSETQ. V was trimmed by 0 bases and J by 6 bases, leaving 18 bases between them. The CDR3 bases are TGCGCCAGCAGCTTGGCAGGTAGCTCGACGTCGAAGACCCAGTACTTC. It codes for CASSLAGSSTSKTQYF.

The J gene is TRBJ2-7, the V gene TRBV7-8; 7 nucleotides line up with TRBD2. This CDR3 comprises 14 residues. V dropped 1 base and J dropped 3; count of bases not matched to a gene: 3. The germline V gene has CDR1 SGHVS and CDR2 FQNEAQ. The CDR3 DNA reads TGTGCCAGCAGCTTAGACGGGGGGATCTACGAGCAGTACTTC. This gives the protein CASSLDGGIYEQYF. The variable domain in full, with the rest retrieved from reference TRBV7-8 and TRBJ2-7, is GAGVSQSPRYKVAKRGQDVALRCDPISGHVSLFWYQQALGQGPEFLTYFQNEAQLDKSGLPSDRFFAERPEGSVSTLKIQRTQQEDSAVYLCASSLDGGIYEQYFGPGTRLTVT.

The chain is built from TRBV6-1 and TRBJ2-2; 8 positions match TRBD2. The CDR3 loop spans 15 amino acids. The trim removed 7 bases at V and 3 bases at J, leaving 7 bases unmatched. Germline-derived CDR1 and CDR2 are MNHNS and SASEGT. The CDR3 sequence: CASIPGTSDTGELFF. The CDR3 DNA reads TGTGCCAGCATCCCCGGGACTAGTGACACCGGGGAGCTGTTTTTT.

The gene calls are TRBV5-1 and TRBJ2-5; D may be TRBD1 (6 bases). CDR1 SGHRS and CDR2 YFSETQ come from the germline V gene. The CDR3 runs to 13 residues. The V and J ends lost 7 bases and 5 bases respectively, with 15 bases between them. The chain's CDR3 is CASGDGQRETQYF. For the CDR3, the DNA is TGCGCCAGCGGTGATGGACAGCGGGAGACCCAGTACTTC. Full variable domain (rest looked up from reference TRBV5-1 and TRBJ2-5): KAGVTQTPRYLIKTRGQQVTLSCSPISGHRSVSWYQQTPGQGLQFLFEYFSETQRNKGNFPGRFSGRQFSNSRSEMNVSTLELGDSALYLCASGDGQRETQYFGPGTRLLVL.

Regarding this clone: Given a much more abundant clone one base away, this may be a read error. CDR3 DNA sequence: TGTGCCAGCAGCGTCGACAGGAACACTGAAGCTTTCTTT. Translated: CASSVDRNTEAFF. The J gene is TRBJ1-1, the V gene TRBV5-6; tentatively, D is TRBD1 (5 bases). CDR1 and CDR2 (germline): SGHDT, YYEEEE. The V end lost 4 bases, the J end lost 1 base, and 8 bases lay between the germline ends. The CDR3 covers 13 residues.